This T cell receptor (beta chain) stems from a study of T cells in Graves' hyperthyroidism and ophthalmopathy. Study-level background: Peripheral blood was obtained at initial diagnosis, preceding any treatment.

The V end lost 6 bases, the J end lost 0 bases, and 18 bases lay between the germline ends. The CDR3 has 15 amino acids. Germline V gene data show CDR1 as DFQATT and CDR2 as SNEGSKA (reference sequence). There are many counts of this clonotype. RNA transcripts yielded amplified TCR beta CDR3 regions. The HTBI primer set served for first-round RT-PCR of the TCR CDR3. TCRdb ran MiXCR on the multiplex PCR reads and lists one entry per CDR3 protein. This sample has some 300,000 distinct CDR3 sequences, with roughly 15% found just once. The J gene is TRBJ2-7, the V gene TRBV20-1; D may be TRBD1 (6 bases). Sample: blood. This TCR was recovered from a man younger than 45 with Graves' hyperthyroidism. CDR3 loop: CSAIHRADSSYEQYF. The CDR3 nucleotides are TGCAGTGCCATTCACAGGGCCGACAGCTCCTACGAGCAGTACTTC.